Listed here is a single T cell receptor (beta chain). What it recognizes is unknown. V shed 1 base, J shed 0 bases, and the junction held 2 bases outside the gene matches. The CDR3 loop spans 15 amino acids. Germline CDR1 reads SGHNT; CDR2 reads YENEEA. This sample is part of a study of OX40 agonist ivuxolimab in advanced cancers. Overall study context: One patient with hepatocellular carcinoma and two with cutaneous melanoma, three in all, had partial responses. Regarding the study as a whole: Compared with CD4+, CD8+ T cells on average had more expanded clones.

A history of autoimmune disease or systemic immunosuppression excluded patients. Clones were read by immunoSEQ multiplex PCR, and TCRdb kept only the in-frame ones, dropping some. The top ten hold roughly 24% of the sample, which has 18,000 or so clones, around 77% seen once. This receptor was obtained from an adult with an advanced solid tumor such as melanoma, head and neck, liver or kidney cancer. Sequenced here: CD4+ or CD8+ T cells sorted from blood, sampled in a trial of the OX40 agonist ivuxolimab. The chain is built from TRBV11-3 and TRBJ2-7; the match to TRBD1 covers 8 bases. The CDR3 DNA reads as TGTGCCAGCAGCTTAGGGACAGGGCCCTCCTACGAGCAGTACTTC. This translates into CASSLGTGPSYEQYF.